There are many counts of the clone carrying this TCR beta chain. Its target is not known. These data are taken from a study of T cells in Graves' hyperthyroidism and ophthalmopathy. Findings and limits, study-wide: Model-based prediction identified ophthalmopathy a median around seven months prior to its onset.

Subjects with ophthalmopathy showed a Clinical Activity Score no lower than 3, a NOSPECS grade no lower than 4, and a duration shorter than 3 months. Based on clinical symptoms, serum thyroxine and TRAb, thyroid ultrasound and orbital computed tomography, diagnoses were reached. Germline loops: CDR1 MNHNS, CDR2 SASEGT. The CDR3 loop spans 13 amino acids. J gave up 7 bases and V 7 bases, and 9 bases lay outside the gene matches. TCR beta CDR3 sequences were amplified from RNA transcripts. An initial round of RT-PCR targeting the TCR CDR3 relied on the HTBI primer set. TCRdb re-called the multiplex PCR reads through MiXCR, storing one row per CDR3 protein. The sample records a few hundred thousand distinct CDR3 sequences, roughly an eighth being singletons.

The sequencing sample was made of blood. The TCR comes from a woman aged 35 to 49 with Graves' ophthalmopathy. The gene calls are TRBV6-1 and TRBJ1-1; 7 bases map to TRBD1. For the CDR3, the DNA is TGTGCCAGCATAAGGGGGCGGGAGGGTGAAGCTTTCTTT. Translation gives CASIRGREGEAFF.